This T cell receptor (beta chain) was sequenced in a study of cytomegalovirus exposure and HLA in healthy donors. Study-level points and caveats: 150 to 200 TCR beta chains were listed as cytomegalovirus-associated. Earlier results showed most TCR beta V segments being productive about 87% or about 30% of the time. CMV serostatus alone was available as immune exposure information. The study reported that TCR beta sequences accurately predicted HLA-A and HLA-B alleles in most subjects.

Concerning this clone itself: Antigen: not known.

V trimming: 5 bases; J trimming: 4 bases; junction bases outside the gene matches: 6. CDR3 length equals 14 residues. Germline-derived CDR1 and CDR2 are SGHNT and YENEEA. The PCR had 60 Vbeta and 13 Jbeta primers. Only in-frame clones appear in the TCRdb table, and some are missing; sequencing was by immunoSEQ multiplex PCR. The table includes 74,000 or so clones, about three quarters detected once. The chain combines TRBV11-3 with TRBJ2-5, with 8 bases aligning to TRBD2. This TCR was recovered from a man aged 45-65 years in good health and CMV-seropositive. Sequenced material: PBMCs. This chain's CDR3 is CASSPGLAPETQYF. CDR3 nucleotides: TGTGCCAGCAGCCCCGGACTAGCCCCAGAGACCCAGTACTTC.